These 20 T cell receptor beta chains originate from one sample sequenced in a study of technical replicates of blood from several donors. Method: immunoSEQ multiplex PCR; TCRdb's copy keeps in-frame clones and lacks some. The sample shows fewer than 13,000 clones, around 94% of them seen only once. Sequences were obtained from PBMCs. The source of these receptors is a human donor in good health.

This clone came up a few times. The chain employs TRBV28 and TRBJ1-2; D is possibly TRBD1 (6 bases). CDR1 is MDHEN, CDR2 SYDVKM, per germline. Trimming stripped 4 bases from V and 2 bases from J, with 20 bases between. This CDR3 comprises 17 residues. The DNA for the CDR3 is TGTGCCAGCAGTTCCCGCCCACAAAGGACAGCCAACTATGGCTACACCTTC. Encoded protein: CASSSRPQRTANYGYTF.

V is TRBV7-9 and J is TRBJ2-7, with 10 bases aligning to TRBD1. Trimming cost V 7 bases and J 7 bases; bases outside gene matches: 7. This CDR3 region has 13 residues. Germline V gene sequence: CDR1 SEHNR, CDR2 FQNEAQ (reference sequence). CDR3 protein: CASTGTGELEQYF. The CDR3 region has the DNA TGTGCCAGCACCGGGACAGGGGAACTAGAGCAGTACTTC.

The V and J genes are TRBV5-1 and TRBJ2-7, with D maybe TRBD2 (5 bases). This CDR3 comprises 13 residues. V was clipped by 1 base and J by 5 bases, with 10 bases between them. CDR1 is SGHRS, CDR2 YFSETQ, per germline. Here the CDR3 reads CASSLMGADEQYF. The DNA for the CDR3 is TGCGCCAGCAGCTTGATGGGAGCAGACGAGCAGTACTTC. Full variable domain (missing parts from reference TRBV5-1 and TRBJ2-7): KAGVTQTPRYLIKTRGQQVTLSCSPISGHRSVSWYQQTPGQGLQFLFEYFSETQRNKGNFPGRFSGRQFSNSRSEMNVSTLELGDSALYLCASSLMGADEQYFGPGTRLTVT.

The V call is TRBV5-5, the J call TRBJ1-1; possibly TRBD1 for D (6 bases). V lost 4 bases, J lost 0 bases, and 10 bases lay in between. Germline V CDR1 and CDR2: SGHKS, YYEKEE (reference sequence). This CDR3 has 14 amino acids. Here the CDR3 reads CASSAQGMNTEAFF. In DNA form, the CDR3 reads TGTGCCAGCAGCGCCCAGGGGATGAACACTGAAGCTTTCTTT.

This chain joins TRBV5-1 and TRBJ2-7; tentative D call: TRBD1 (6 bases). V gave up 2 bases and J gave up 3 bases, with 12 bases separating them. The CDR3 contains 14 residues. Per germline, CDR1 SGHRS and CDR2 YFSETQ. The CDR3, as DNA: TGCGCCAGCAGCTTTGGGGACAATCGCTACGAGCAGTACTTC. Its protein is CASSFGDNRYEQYF.

This chain links TRBV6-5 with TRBJ2-7; tentative D call: TRBD1 (6 bases). Trimming left V 0 bases short and J 4 bases short, with 10 bases between. Germline CDR1 and CDR2: MNHEY and SVGAGI. This CDR3 has 14 residues. The CDR3 DNA is TGTGCCAGCAGTTACTCCACAGGGAGATACGAGCAGTACTTC. Translated: CASSYSTGRYEQYF.

The chain combines TRBV7-3 with TRBJ2-1; TRBD2 matches 8 bases. The length of the CDR3 is 16 residues. J gave up 2 bases and V 5 bases, and 8 bases lay outside the gene matches. CDR1 and CDR2 (germline): SGHTA, FQGTGA. CDR3 sequence: CASSPRLASAYNEQFF. The CDR3 DNA reads as TGTGCCAGCAGCCCCCGACTAGCGAGCGCCTACAATGAGCAGTTCTTC.

This chain links TRBV27 with TRBJ2-2; D perhaps matches TRBD1 (5 bases). Trimming pared 10 bases from V and 1 base from J, leaving 16 bases between. Germline CDR1 and CDR2: MNHEY and SMNVEV (reference sequence). The CDR3 loop spans 15 amino acids. CDR3 loop: CATGFWGRNTGELFF. Here the CDR3 DNA reads TGTGCCACCGGGTTCTGGGGCCGGAACACCGGGGAGCTGTTTTTT.

The chain combines TRBV2 with TRBJ2-4; 7 bases match TRBD2. The V gene's germline CDR1 is SNHLY and CDR2 FYNNEI. Trimming took 4 bases from V and 5 from J; bases not matched to a gene: 8. This CDR3 has 15 residues. CDR3 protein: CASSAHGAGENIQYF. The CDR3 DNA reads as TGTGCCAGCAGTGCCCACGGGGCGGGGGAAAACATTCAGTACTTC.

V is TRBV7-9 and J is TRBJ2-6; no firm D call. CDR1 is SEHNR, CDR2 FQNEAQ, per germline (reference sequence). With 3 bases removed from V and 3 bases from J, the gap between germline ends came to 12 bases. The CDR3 is made up of 16 amino acids. CDR3 region: CASSLVGARGANVLTF. CDR3 DNA sequence: TGTGCCAGCAGCTTGGTTGGTGCGCGTGGGGCCAACGTCCTGACTTTC.

The chain employs TRBV7-2 and TRBJ1-1; D gene ambiguous. V gave up 3 bases and J gave up 3 bases, with 5 bases separating them. CDR1 is SGHTA and CDR2 is FQGNSA in the germline V gene. The CDR3 is 12 amino acids. Here the CDR3 reads CASSFSDTEAFF. CDR3 coding DNA: TGTGCCAGCAGCTTTTCGGACACTGAAGCTTTCTTT.

The chain carries TRBV7-9 and TRBJ2-7; 13 bases align to TRBD2. CDR3 size: 12 residues. The germline CDR1 and CDR2 sequences are SEHNR and FQNEAQ (reference sequence). J lost 11 bases, V lost 5 bases, and 3 bases had no gene match. The CDR3 coding sequence is TGTGCCAGCAGCCTGGGACTAGCGGGAAAGTACTTC. This gives the protein CASSLGLAGKYF.

This chain uses TRBV5-4 with TRBJ2-1; D not resolved. CDR1 and CDR2 (germline): SGHNT, YYREEE (reference sequence). The CDR3 is 11 residues long. The ends were cut back, 1 base at V and 8 bases at J, with 4 bases in the middle. For the CDR3, the DNA is TGTGCCAGCAGCTTGTTCGATGAGCAGTTCTTC. The encoded protein is CASSLFDEQFF. Complete variable domain (other parts from reference TRBV5-4 and TRBJ2-1): ETGVTQSPTHLIKTRGQQVTLRCSSQSGHNTVSWYQQALGQGPQFIFQYYREEENGRGNFPPRFSGLQFPNYSSELNVNALELDDSALYLCASSLFDEQFFGPGTRLTVL.

The chain recombines TRBV2 with TRBJ2-6, with 9 bases fitting TRBD1. CDR3 length equals 19 residues. Losses at the gene ends were 6 bases for V and 0 bases for J; bases not matched to a gene: 12. Looked up from germline, CDR1 is SNHLY and CDR2 is FYNNEI. In DNA form, the CDR3 reads TGTGCCAGCAGCGAAACAAGGACAGGGGCGAGCTCTGGGGCCAACGTCCTGACTTTC. Protein: CASSETRTGASSGANVLTF. Filled out from reference TRBV2 and TRBJ2-6, the complete variable domain reads EPEVTQTPSHQVTQMGQEVILRCVPISNHLYFYWYRQILGQKVEFLVSFYNNEISEKSEIFDDQFSVERPDGSNFTLKIRSTKLEDSAMYFCASSETRTGASSGANVLTFGAGSRLTVL.

The rearrangement joins TRBV10-2 to TRBJ2-7, with D perhaps TRBD1 (6 bases). V was clipped by 2 bases and J by 3 bases, with 11 bases between them. Germline lookup yields CDR1 WSHSY and CDR2 SAAADI. This CDR3 has 14 amino acids. CDR3 in amino acids: CASSEPGHLYEQYF. In DNA, the CDR3 is TGCGCCAGCAGTGAGCCGGGACACCTCTACGAGCAGTACTTC.

The chain combines TRBV7-9 with TRBJ1-1, with a possible D match to TRBD1 (6 bases). Germline V gene sequence: CDR1 SEHNR, CDR2 FQNEAQ (reference sequence). There are 14 residues in the CDR3. CDR3 region: CAGRAGGLNTEAFF. In nucleotides, the CDR3 is TGTGCTGGGAGGGCTGGGGGCCTTAACACTGAAGCTTTCTTT.

This chain links TRBV7-9 with TRBJ2-3, with TRBD2 as a possible D gene (6 bases). The CDR3 is 17 amino acids. Germline V gene sequence: CDR1 SEHNR, CDR2 FQNEAQ (reference sequence). The V gene lost 4 bases and the J gene lost 2 bases, with 19 bases spanning the gap. Written as DNA, the CDR3 is TGTGCCAGCAGCTCCCACTCGAGCGGGCCAATCACAGATACGCAGTATTTT. Translating gives CASSSHSSGPITDTQYF.

The gene calls are TRBV29-1 and TRBJ2-1, with TRBD1 as a possible D gene (6 bases). V was clipped by 2 bases and J by 6 bases, with 8 bases between them. CDR1 is SQVTM and CDR2 is ANQGSEA in the germline V gene. The CDR3 has 12 amino acids. CDR3 sequence reads: CSVETGINEQFF. The CDR3 DNA sequence: TGCAGCGTTGAAACAGGGATCAATGAGCAGTTCTTC.

CDR3 loop: CAGGRGGTDTQYF. DNA for the CDR3: TGTGCCGGGGGGAGGGGTGGCACAGATACGCAGTATTTT. This chain connects TRBV2 to TRBJ2-3; 7 bases align to TRBD2. Trimming cost V 11 bases and J 1 base; bases outside gene matches: 6. CDR1 is SNHLY and CDR2 is FYNNEI in the germline V gene. The CDR3 consists of 13 residues.

The V and J genes are TRBV7-2 and TRBJ2-5, with a possible D match to TRBD1 (6 bases). The CDR3 has 14 residues. V gave up 2 bases and J gave up 5 bases, with 12 bases separating them. Per the germline V gene, CDR1 is SGHTA and CDR2 is FQGNSA. The CDR3 DNA follows: TGTGCCAGCAGCTTACAGCAGGGGTCGGAGACCCAGTACTTC. Translating it yields CASSLQQGSETQYF.